The rows below give T cell receptor beta chains drawn from one sample of a study of human T cells and chemical hapten exposure. TCRdb re-called the RACE reads with MiXCR, one entry per CDR3 protein. The sample records about 190,000 distinct CDR3 sequences, roughly a quarter being singletons. This specimen consisted of whole blood, obtained in connection with sensitization to the hapten diphenylcyclopropenone (DPC). The receptors come from a woman aged 40 to 55 with alopecia areata. Some clones in this sample may be carry-over from other donors' samples. Each CDR3 is given with its conserved first and last residue. D genes are given only for firm matches. Clone size is shown for a subset of rows, as once, few, many or a class of expanded clone.

v_call	d_call	clone_size	j_call	cdr3_aa	cdr3_nt
TRBV9	NA	many	TRBJ2-1	CASSGRYTDYNEQFF	TGTGCCAGCAGCGGACGGTATACCGACTACAATGAGCAGTTCTTC
TRBV14	NA	NA	TRBJ1-1	CASSQVGGAGAFF	TGTGCCAGCAGCCAAGTTGGTGGCGCCGGAGCTTTCTTT
TRBV12-3/TRBV12-4	NA	few	TRBJ1-1	CASSFRETEAFF	TGTGCCAGCAGTTTTAGGGAGACTGAAGCTTTCTTT
TRBV2	NA	NA	TRBJ1-5	CASSGRTSGQPQHF	TGTGCCAGCAGTGGTAGGACGTCAGGCCAGCCCCAGCATTTT
TRBV20-1	NA	NA	TRBJ1-1	CSARDRFGTGGEAFF	TGCAGTGCTAGAGATCGTTTCGGCACCGGGGGTGAAGCTTTCTTT
TRBV6-5	NA	NA	TRBJ1-3	CASSPLQGPGNTIYF	TGTGCCAGCAGCCCCTTACAGGGCCCTGGAAACACCATATATTTT
TRBV7-9	TRBD1	NA	TRBJ2-5	CASSLAGGYETQYF	TGTGCCAGCAGCTTAGCAGGGGGCTACGAGACCCAGTACTTC
TRBV6-2/TRBV6-3	NA	many	TRBJ1-1	CASSERQVVRGMNTEAFF	TGTGCCAGCAGCGAGCGACAGGTTGTGCGTGGCATGAACACTGAAGCTTTCTTT
TRBV9	NA	NA	TRBJ1-1	CASSVDSDSEAFF	TGTGCCAGCAGCGTAGATAGTGACAGTGAAGCTTTCTTT
TRBV9	TRBD1	NA	TRBJ2-1	CASSVGQGNYNEQFF	TGTGCCAGCAGCGTAGGACAGGGGAACTACAATGAGCAGTTCTTC